This T cell receptor beta chain derives from a study of breast tumors, draining lymph nodes, adjacent tissues. Samples came from axillary lymph nodes draining the breast cancer. The sample holds a few counts of this clonotype. As yet, its antigen is unknown. A much more abundant neighbour one base away suggests this may be a read error. The final CDR3 position lacks the conserved phenylalanine or tryptophan, pointing to a likely read error. The limits of the CDR3 on the DNA are not certain, so only TCRdb's listed CDR3 is given. Study-level points and caveats: Most tumor T cells seemingly derive from lymph node, then expand in tumor. Data only fit, rather than demonstrated, lymph node origin of most tumor T cells. Tumors had less TCR diversity than lymph nodes, more than nontumor tissue.

CDR1 and CDR2 from the germline V gene are SEHNR and FQNEAQ (reference sequence). The CDR3 adds up to 14 amino acids, both ends counted. TCRdb independently ran MiXCR on the multiplex PCR reads; one entry per CDR3 protein. The sample yields fewer than 200,000 distinct CDR3 sequences, about 30% seen once. The receptor comes from a female donor with breast cancer. Some clones in this sample may be carry-over from other donors' samples. V and J are TRBV7-9 and TRBJ1-2; the table's D call of TRBD1 was not tested on the DNA. Material for sequencing was axillary lymph node tissue. CDR3 loop: CASSLETDSRDRTL.